The 26 T cell receptor beta chains given below trace back to one sample, sequenced in a study of CD8 T cells in Susac syndrome. Reverse transcription of about 0.45 to 1 ug RNA was carried out with random hexamers. TCRdb called the immunoSEQ multiplex PCR reads again in MiXCR, with one record for every CDR3 protein. The profile shows about 140,000 distinct CDR3 sequences, just under 95% of them singletons. The specimen sequenced was CD8+ T cells from PBMCs. Receptors were obtained from a human donor with Susac syndrome.

The genes are TRBV9 and TRBJ1-2, with unresolved D. The CDR3 runs to 14 residues. Germline CDR1 SGDLS, CDR2 YYNGEE. V lost 3 bases to trimming and J lost 4 bases, with 13 bases between them. The DNA of the CDR3 is TGTGCCAGCAGCGGACTAATGGACCCCTATGGCTACACCTTC. Translated, it gives CASSGLMDPYGYTF.

DNA for the CDR3: TGCAGTGCTAGCGCAAGAGGCGGGGGGAGCTCCTACGAGCAGTACTTC. Encoded protein: CSASARGGGSSYEQYF. V gene TRBV20-1 combines with J gene TRBJ2-7, with 8 bases that match TRBD2. V shed 3 bases, J shed 0 bases, and the junction held 10 bases outside the gene matches. Germline V gene data show CDR1 as DFQATT and CDR2 as SNEGSKA (reference sequence). CDR3 size: 16 residues.

This clonotype was recorded only once. This rearrangement joins TRBV18 to TRBJ2-7; weak D call: TRBD1 (7 bases). V shed 5 bases and J shed 7 bases, with 18 bases lying between them. The germline V gene encodes CDR1 KGHSH and CDR2 LQKENI. CDR3 length: 14 amino acids. Here the CDR3 DNA reads TGTGCCAGCTCAGAGGCGGGACAGCCGGTAGAGCAGTACTTC. Its translation is CASSEAGQPVEQYF. Full variable domain (outside the CDR3, taken from reference TRBV18 and TRBJ2-7): NAGVMQNPRHLVRRRGQEARLRCSPMKGHSHVYWYRQLPEEGLKFMVYLQKENIIDESGMPKERFSAEFPKEGPSILRIQQVVRGDSAAYFCASSEAGQPVEQYFGPGTRLTVT.

The chain joins TRBV10-2 to TRBJ1-2, with 8 bases that match TRBD1. V was clipped by 3 bases and J by 4 bases; unmatched bases: 4. The CDR3 has 14 residues. Per germline, CDR1 WSHSY and CDR2 SAAADI. The CDR3, as DNA: TGCGCCAGCAGTGACCCTGACAGGGGCTATGGCTACACCTTC. It yields the protein CASSDPDRGYGYTF.

This chain joins TRBV12-5 and TRBJ2-5, with no clear D. This CDR3 has 14 residues. With 6 bases removed from V and 1 base from J, the gap between germline ends came to 12 bases. The V gene's germline CDR1 is LGHNT and CDR2 FRNRAP. This CDR3 reads CASGDLAPQETQYF. The CDR3 DNA follows: TGTGCTAGTGGAGATTTGGCACCCCAAGAGACCCAGTACTTC.

This clonotype was seen once. The chain combines TRBV6-6 with TRBJ1-2, with 7 bases that match TRBD1. Trimming took 5 bases from V and 8 from J; bases not matched to a gene: 2. Germline V gives CDR1 MNHNY, CDR2 SVGAGI (reference sequence). The CDR3 totals 11 residues. The CDR3 DNA reads as TGTGCCAGCAGTGAGACAGGGGGCTACACCTTC. Translating it yields CASSETGGYTF.

CDR3 nucleotides: TGTGCCAGCAGCTCACCGACTAGCGGGAGTCGCCACGAGCAGTACTTC. Amino acid sequence: CASSSPTSGSRHEQYF. The rearrangement uses TRBV7-9 and TRBJ2-7, with 12 nucleotides matching TRBD2. Trimming at V came to 4 bases and at J to 5 bases, leaving 9 bases not matched to a gene. The CDR3 has 16 amino acids. Germline lookup yields CDR1 SEHNR and CDR2 FQNEAQ (reference sequence).

The J gene is TRBJ1-2, the V gene TRBV11-2; D uncertain. This CDR3 region has 14 residues. CDR1 SGHAT and CDR2 FQNNGV come from the germline V gene. Trimming pared 8 bases from V and 0 bases from J, leaving 13 bases between. CDR3 sequence (DNA): TGTGCCAGCGGGATCTATGTAGCTAACTATGGCTACACCTTC. It translates to CASGIYVANYGYTF.

The J gene is TRBJ2-3, the V gene TRBV2; tentatively, D is TRBD2 (5 bases). Germline loops: CDR1 SNHLY, CDR2 FYNNEI. This CDR3 has 17 residues. V shed 6 bases and J shed 3 bases, with 22 bases lying between them. The CDR3 nucleotides read TGTGCCAGCAGAGTGGGCCAAGGTCAGCCGGGGACAGATACGCAGTATTTT. This translates into CASRVGQGQPGTDTQYF.

The CDR3: CASSLPGHTGELFF. CDR3 sequence (DNA): TGTGCCAGCAGCCTACCTGGCCACACCGGGGAGCTGTTTTTT. The chain couples TRBV12-3 or TRBV12-4 to TRBJ2-2; no definite D call. The CDR3 length is 14 residues. V was clipped by 6 bases and J by 3 bases, with 11 bases between them.

This chain links TRBV6-4 with TRBJ2-7; D perhaps matches TRBD1 (6 bases). Looked up from germline, CDR1 is MRHNA and CDR2 is SNTAGT. This CDR3 has 15 amino acids. The V gene lost 3 bases and the J gene lost 3 bases, with 15 bases spanning the gap. The CDR3 is CASSEGDNQDYEQYF. The CDR3 DNA follows: TGTGCCAGCAGTGAGGGGGACAACCAAGACTACGAGCAGTACTTC.

The genes are TRBV12-3 or TRBV12-4 and TRBJ1-1, with a tentative D call TRBD1 (5 bases). The CDR3 totals 14 residues. V shed 6 bases and J shed 9 bases, with 20 bases lying between them. CDR3 loop: CASRQAGTDRKAFF. The CDR3 nucleotides read TGTGCCAGCAGGCAAGCTGGGACCGACAGAAAAGCTTTCTTT.

J is TRBJ1-1 and V is TRBV28; D gene ambiguous. V was trimmed by 2 bases and J by 0 bases, leaving 7 bases between them. This CDR3 has 14 amino acids. In germline, CDR1 is MDHEN, CDR2 SYDVKM. CDR3 residues: CASSLGWMNTEAFF. As DNA, the CDR3 is TGTGCCAGCAGTTTAGGGTGGATGAACACTGAAGCTTTCTTT.

CDR3 protein: CSASGQGAYNEQFF. The CDR3 DNA reads TGCAGTGCTAGTGGTCAGGGGGCTTACAATGAGCAGTTCTTC. The genes are TRBV20-1 and TRBJ2-1; 8 bases line up with TRBD1. The germline gives CDR1 DFQATT, CDR2 SNEGSKA (reference sequence). The trim removed 3 bases at V and 4 bases at J, leaving 5 bases unmatched. The CDR3 runs 14 residues.

The V call is TRBV5-1, the J call TRBJ2-1; 8 bases map to TRBD1. V was clipped by 4 bases and J by 10 bases; unmatched bases: 13. CDR1 and CDR2 (germline): SGHRS, YFSETQ. This CDR3 has 15 amino acids. The CDR3 nucleotides read TGCGCCAGCAGCGGGGGACAGGTCGGGAGTCGGGAGCAGTTCTTC. It translates to CASSGGQVGSREQFF.

This sequence joins TRBV10-3 and TRBJ2-1; tentatively, D is TRBD1 (5 bases). Germline V gene lookup returns CDR1 ENHRY and CDR2 SYGVKD. The CDR3 length is 16 residues. Trimming cost V 10 bases and J 0 bases, with 19 bases left between them. The CDR3 loop reads CATRKGAWGSYNEQFF. CDR3 sequence (DNA): TGTGCCACCCGGAAAGGGGCGTGGGGCTCCTACAATGAGCAGTTCTTC.

The gene calls are TRBV10-3 and TRBJ2-7, with 9 bases aligning to TRBD2. The CDR3 covers 16 residues. Germline V lookup: CDR1 ENHRY, CDR2 SYGVKD. V gave up 0 bases and J gave up 4 bases; unmatched junction bases: 7. The CDR3 DNA follows: TGTGCCATCAGTGAGTCGTCCGGACTAGCGAGTTACGAGCAGTACTTC. The encoded protein is CAISESSGLASYEQYF.

This clonotype has just one count. The V call is TRBV6-5, the J call TRBJ2-7, with a weak D call TRBD1 (6 bases). Trimming took off 3 bases at V and 5 bases at J, with 14 bases between the two ends. CDR3 length: 14 residues. CDR1 and CDR2 from the germline V gene are MNHEY and SVGAGI. This CDR3 reads CASSYGQGLNEQYF. The CDR3 coding sequence is TGTGCCAGCAGTTATGGGCAGGGGTTAAACGAGCAGTACTTC.

The chain carries TRBV6-5 and TRBJ2-1; 9 nucleotides match TRBD1. J was trimmed by 4 bases and V by 0 bases; bases with no gene match: 7. The CDR3 extends over 17 amino acids. Germline V gene data show CDR1 as MNHEY and CDR2 as SVGAGI. The DNA of the CDR3 is TGTGCCAGCAGTTACTCCGAGTGGGACAGGGTATACAATGAGCAGTTCTTC. Translation gives CASSYSEWDRVYNEQFF.

CDR3 bases: TGTGCCAGCACTCCGACAGGGGGTGGGTATGGCTACACCTTC. It is translated as CASTPTGGGYGYTF. This rearrangement joins TRBV27 to TRBJ1-2, with 9 bases matching TRBD1. The junction had 8 bases not matched to a gene; V was cut back by 7 bases and J by 5 bases. Germline CDR1 MNHEY, CDR2 SMNVEV (reference sequence). The CDR3 sequence is 14 residues long.

The chain couples TRBV20-1 to TRBJ2-1; 9 bases line up with TRBD2. V shed 3 bases, J shed 3 bases, and the junction held 6 bases outside the gene matches. Germline CDR1 reads DFQATT; CDR2 reads SNEGSKA (reference sequence). The CDR3 totals 15 residues. Written as DNA, the CDR3 is TGCAGTGCTAGCGGTAGCGGGAGTATCTACAATGAGCAGTTCTTC. It is translated as CSASGSGSIYNEQFF.

This chain connects TRBV27 to TRBJ2-2, with D tentatively TRBD1 (6 bases). Germline V gene data show CDR1 as MNHEY and CDR2 as SMNVEV (reference sequence). Trimming stripped 4 bases from V and 3 bases from J, with 12 bases between. The CDR3 is 15 residues long. CDR3 loop: CASSSYHRDTGELFF. The CDR3 bases are TGTGCCAGCAGTTCCTATCACAGGGACACCGGGGAGCTGTTTTTT.

The CDR3: CASGPGFDEQFF. The CDR3 nucleotides are TGTGCTAGTGGTCCCGGGTTTGATGAGCAGTTCTTC. The genes are TRBV12-5 and TRBJ2-1; D is uncertain. From germline, CDR1 is LGHNT and CDR2 FRNRAP. The CDR3 runs 12 residues. Trimming shortened V by 5 bases and J by 8 bases, and 10 bases separated the two germline ends. The whole variable domain, remainder taken from reference TRBV12-5 and TRBJ2-1, is DARVTQTPRHKVTEMGQEVTMRCQPILGHNTVFWYRQTMMQGLELLAYFRNRAPLDDSGMPKDRFSAEMPDATLATLKIQPSEPRDSAVYFCASGPGFDEQFFGPGTRLTVL.

This sequence joins TRBV5-1 and TRBJ2-1, with D hard to call. V gave up 5 bases and J gave up 6 bases, with 15 bases separating them. Germline V lookup: CDR1 SGHRS, CDR2 YFSETQ. The CDR3 consists of 14 residues. The CDR3 sequence: CASRALEGLNEQFF. CDR3 nucleotide sequence: TGCGCCAGCAGGGCGCTCGAAGGGCTCAATGAGCAGTTCTTC.

V usage is TRBV27 and J usage is TRBJ2-4; the D is unclear. The CDR3 is 11 residues long. Germline V gives CDR1 MNHEY, CDR2 SMNVEV (reference sequence). The germline V and J ends were trimmed by 2 bases and 13 bases, with 9 bases remaining between them. This chain's CDR3 is CASSLGGHQYF. DNA of the CDR3: TGTGCCAGCAGTTTAGGTGGGCACCAGTACTTC.

The chain links TRBV24-1 to TRBJ2-5; D might be TRBD1 or TRBD2, each matching 5 bases. CDR3 length: 17 amino acids. Per germline, CDR1 KGHDR and CDR2 SFDVKD. Trimming cost V 4 bases and J 2 bases, with 19 bases left between them. The CDR3 protein is CATSDPREGLKQETQYF. As DNA, the CDR3 is TGTGCCACCAGTGACCCCCGAGAGGGGCTGAAGCAAGAGACCCAGTACTTC.